One and the same sample provided the 5 T cell receptor beta chains below, sequenced in a study of control samples from healthy donors and cancer patients. The protocol was immunoSEQ multiplex PCR, while the TCRdb copy is restricted to in-frame clones and leaves out a portion. In the table there are 130,000 or so clones, about 90% of which are singletons. What was sequenced was blood. These receptors all come from a man aged 18 to 30 in good health.

The V call is TRBV27, the J call TRBJ1-4, with D unresolved. V dropped 2 bases and J dropped 3 bases, with 10 bases sitting between them. The CDR3 contains 15 residues. CDR1 is MNHEY, CDR2 SMNVEV, per germline (reference sequence). In DNA form, the CDR3 reads TGTGCCAGCAGTTTACGTGGCAGTTCTAATGAAAAACTGTTTTTT. Protein: CASSLRGSSNEKLFF.

V is TRBV4-1 and J is TRBJ2-7; 8 nucleotides match TRBD1. CDR1 is MGHRA, CDR2 YSYEKL, per germline. The V segment lost 4 bases and the J segment 4 bases; nucleotides outside the gene matches: 6. The CDR3 extends over 14 amino acids. This CDR3 reads CASSPPDRVYEQYF. The CDR3 DNA is TGCGCCAGCAGCCCGCCGGACAGGGTTTACGAGCAGTACTTC.

The chain recombines TRBV7-2 with TRBJ1-1; TRBD1 matches 7 bases. With V trimmed by 4 bases and J by 0 bases, 2 bases remained unmatched. The CDR3 is made up of 14 amino acids. Germline-derived CDR1 and CDR2 are SGHTA and FQGNSA. CDR3 DNA: TGTGCCAGCAGCTGGGGACAGATGAACACTGAAGCTTTCTTT. It encodes CASSWGQMNTEAFF.

The sample holds a few counts of this clone. The V gene is TRBV18, the J gene TRBJ1-2; D not resolved. Germline CDR1 reads KGHSH; CDR2 reads LQKENI. The V end was cut by 4 bases, the J end by 3 bases, with 9 bases between. CDR3 size: 13 residues. The CDR3 nucleotides read TGTGCCAGCTCACAGGGAGGTGACTATGGCTACACCTTC. Its protein product is CASSQGGDYGYTF.

This clone has just a few counts. The chain combines TRBV6-5 with TRBJ2-5; D ambiguous. Trimming pared 4 bases from V and 2 bases from J, leaving 5 bases between. Germline CDR1 reads MNHEY; CDR2 reads SVGAGI. The CDR3 is made up of 12 amino acids. The CDR3 region is CASSFIQETQYF. The DNA for the CDR3 is TGTGCCAGCAGTTTCATTCAAGAGACCCAGTACTTC.